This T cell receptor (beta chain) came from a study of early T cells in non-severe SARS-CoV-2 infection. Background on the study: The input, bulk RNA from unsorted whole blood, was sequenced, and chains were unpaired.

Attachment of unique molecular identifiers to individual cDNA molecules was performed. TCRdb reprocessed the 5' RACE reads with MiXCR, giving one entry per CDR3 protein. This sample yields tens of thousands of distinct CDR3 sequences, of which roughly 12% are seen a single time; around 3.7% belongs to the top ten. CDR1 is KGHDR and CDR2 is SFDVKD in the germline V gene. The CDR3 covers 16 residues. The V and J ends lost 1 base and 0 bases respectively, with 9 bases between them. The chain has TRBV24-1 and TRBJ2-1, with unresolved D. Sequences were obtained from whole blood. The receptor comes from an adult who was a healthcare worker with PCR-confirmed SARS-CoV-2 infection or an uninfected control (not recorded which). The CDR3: CATSDFRKGSYNEQFF. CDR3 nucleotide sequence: TGTGCCACCAGTGATTTTCGGAAAGGCTCCTACAATGAGCAGTTCTTC.